Here is one T cell receptor (beta chain) with its context. Germline V gene lookup returns CDR1 GTSNPN and CDR2 SVGIG (reference sequence). V was pared by 2 bases and J by 9 bases, with 10 bases of the junction left unmatched. The CDR3 runs 14 residues. This specimen comes from a study of T cell changes during pregnancy in multiple sclerosis. Assay used: immunoSEQ multiplex PCR; TCRdb lists only in-frame clones, some missing. The data contain about 60,000 clones, about 91% of them singletons. Sequenced here: CD4+ T cells from peripheral blood mononuclear cells, sampled in the second trimester of pregnancy. V usage is TRBV30 and J usage is TRBJ2-1; TRBD2 matches 7 bases. This sequence originates from a female donor with multiple sclerosis, enrolled in a pregnancy study. CDR3 bases: TGTGCCTGGAGTACCGGAGGGACTACGGTTGAGCAGTTCTTC. This gives the protein CAWSTGGTTVEQFF. Full variable domain (outside the CDR3, taken from reference TRBV30 and TRBJ2-1): SQTIHQWPATLVQPVGSPLSLECTVEGTSNPNLYWYRQAAGRGLQLLFYSVGIGQISSEVPQNLSASRPQDRQFILSSKKLLLSDSGFYLCAWSTGGTTVEQFFGPGTRLTVL.